The 18 T cell receptor beta chains in this list originate from one sample, sequenced in a study of blood T cell repertoires in COVID-19. Generated by immunoSEQ multiplex PCR, the TCRdb table keeps only in-frame clones and is missing some. The data hold about 56,000 clones, with roughly nine tenths observed a single time. The sample comprised peripheral blood. These TCRs come from a woman aged 60 to 75 with COVID-19, enrolled during active disease.

The V gene is TRBV27, the J gene TRBJ1-1, with D possibly being TRBD1 (6 bases). Germline loops: CDR1 MNHEY, CDR2 SMNVEV (reference sequence). The CDR3 contains 16 residues. Trimming took off 0 bases at V and 2 bases at J, with 13 bases between the two ends. The CDR3 nucleotides are TGTGCCAGCAGTTTATCGTTGGGGGGGCTAAACACTGAAGCTTTCTTT. It yields the protein CASSLSLGGLNTEAFF.

The rearrangement uses TRBV27 and TRBJ2-1; 7 positions agree with TRBD1. The V segment lost 4 bases and the J segment 3 bases; nucleotides outside the gene matches: 3. Germline loops: CDR1 MNHEY, CDR2 SMNVEV (reference sequence). This CDR3 comprises 14 residues. CDR3 coding DNA: TGTGCCAGCAGTTCCGGGACAGTCTACAATGAGCAGTTCTTC. Its protein product is CASSSGTVYNEQFF.

This clone was detected a few times. This chain connects TRBV7-9 to TRBJ1-2; TRBD1 matches at 8 bases. Germline V CDR1 and CDR2: SEHNR, FQNEAQ (reference sequence). V trimming: 1 base; J trimming: 3 bases; junction bases outside the gene matches: 4. CDR3 length: 15 residues. This CDR3 reads CASSLGTGIHYGYTF. In nucleotides, the CDR3 is TGTGCCAGCAGCTTAGGGACAGGGATACACTATGGCTACACCTTC.

The V call is TRBV20-1, the J call TRBJ2-1; 11 nucleotides match TRBD2. The germline V gene encodes CDR1 DFQATT and CDR2 SNEGSKA (reference sequence). V trimming: 3 bases; J trimming: 8 bases; junction bases outside the gene matches: 6. The CDR3 is 14 residues long. CDR3 DNA: TGCAGTGCTAGTGCTAGCGGGGGGATGGATGAGCAGTTCTTC. Amino acid sequence: CSASASGGMDEQFF.

The chain is built from TRBV3-1 (or the pseudogene TRBV3-2) and TRBJ2-7, with D possibly TRBD2 on 6 matching bases. Germline CDR1 is LGHDT and CDR2 is YNNKEL (reference sequence). V lost 1 base and J lost 5, with 15 bases in between. The CDR3 consists of 15 residues. Here the CDR3 reads CASSQGGGMANEQYF. The CDR3 coding sequence is TGTGCCAGCAGCCAAGGGGGCGGGATGGCGAACGAGCAGTACTTC.

J is TRBJ1-2 and V is TRBV19, with TRBD1 matching over 7 bases. The CDR3 spans 14 residues. CDR1 is LNHDA, CDR2 SQIVND, per germline (reference sequence). V lost 7 bases and J lost 6; bases outside the gene matches: 11. This CDR3 is CASTTGQFSNGYTF. In DNA, the CDR3 is TGTGCCAGTACTACGGGACAGTTTAGCAATGGCTACACCTTC.

The genes are TRBV29-1 and TRBJ2-5; tentative D call: TRBD2 (6 bases). Germline lookup yields CDR1 SQVTM and CDR2 ANQGSEA. With 7 bases removed from V and 3 bases from J, the gap between germline ends came to 18 bases. This CDR3 is built from 14 residues. The CDR3 is CSAKNRDWEETQYF. The CDR3, as DNA: TGCAGCGCAAAAAACCGGGACTGGGAAGAGACCCAGTACTTC.

The J gene is TRBJ1-2, the V gene TRBV7-9, with D perhaps TRBD1 (5 bases). The V and J ends lost 2 bases and 5 bases respectively, with 9 bases between them. Germline CDR1 is SEHNR and CDR2 is FQNEAQ (reference sequence). This CDR3 contains 13 residues. The CDR3 DNA reads TGTGCCAGCAGCTTACAGGGCAGTTATGGCTACACCTTC. Translated: CASSLQGSYGYTF.

The chain combines TRBV7-9 with TRBJ2-2; 9 nucleotides line up with TRBD2. This CDR3 region has 16 residues. Germline V gene data show CDR1 as SEHNR and CDR2 as FQNEAQ (reference sequence). V trimming: 5 bases; J trimming: 4 bases; junction bases outside the gene matches: 8. The CDR3 loop is CASSPAGGFSTGELFF. The CDR3 coding sequence is TGTGCCAGCAGCCCAGCGGGGGGCTTCAGCACCGGGGAGCTGTTTTTT.

This clone was picked up one time. V is TRBV7-2 and J is TRBJ2-1; D uncertain. Germline CDR1 is SGHTA and CDR2 is FQGNSA. The CDR3 length is 12 residues. The V end was cut by 5 bases, the J end by 4 bases, with 6 bases between. This CDR3 reads CASSPGYNEQFF. CDR3 nucleotide sequence: TGTGCCAGCAGCCCCGGTTACAATGAGCAGTTCTTC.

This chain uses TRBV29-1 with TRBJ2-2, with D uncertain. The CDR3 spans 14 residues. Per the germline V gene, CDR1 is SQVTM and CDR2 is ANQGSEA. Between the trimmed V and J ends, which lost 1 base and 2 bases, there was a span of 8 bases. For the CDR3, the DNA is TGCAGCGTTGAAGGGCGGATTAACACCGGGGAGCTGTTTTTT. Residues: CSVEGRINTGELFF.

The chain carries TRBV9 and TRBJ2-3, with TRBD2 matching 8 bases. J gave up 2 bases and V 2 bases, and 4 bases lay outside the gene matches. Germline CDR1 reads SGDLS; CDR2 reads YYNGEE. This CDR3 contains 15 residues. DNA of the CDR3: TGTGCCAGCAGCGTCGAGCGGGAGTACACAGATACGCAGTATTTT. Amino acids: CASSVEREYTDTQYF.

This clone was seen once. The rearrangement uses TRBV18 and TRBJ1-4; the D is unclear. The germline gives CDR1 KGHSH, CDR2 LQKENI. This CDR3 comprises 15 residues. Trimming took off 0 bases at V and 8 bases at J, with 13 bases between the two ends. The CDR3 loop reads CASSPPPGIGEKLFF. In nucleotides, the CDR3 is TGTGCCAGCTCACCACCGCCGGGAATAGGGGAAAAACTGTTTTTT.

This clone was found once. The V gene is TRBV7-8, the J gene TRBJ1-4, with D possibly being TRBD1 (6 bases). CDR3 size: 14 residues. V was cut by 1 base and J by 6 bases, with 9 bases left in between. Germline CDR1 and CDR2: SGHVS and FQNEAQ. CDR3 loop: CASSLGGLHEKLFF. The CDR3, as DNA: TGTGCCAGCAGCTTAGGGGGGCTACATGAAAAACTGTTTTTT.

The chain links TRBV6-2 or TRBV6-3 to TRBJ1-1; D may be TRBD1 (6 bases). Trimming stripped 2 bases from V and 8 bases from J, with 9 bases between. The CDR3 consists of 12 residues. CDR1 MNHEY and CDR2 SVGEGT come from the germline V gene. CDR3 in amino acids: CASSYPTGEAFF. The CDR3 DNA follows: TGTGCCAGCAGTTACCCCACAGGGGAAGCTTTCTTT.

This rearrangement joins TRBV5-1 to TRBJ1-3; no clear D gene. Germline CDR1 reads SGHRS; CDR2 reads YFSETQ. This CDR3 has 13 amino acids. V gave up 0 bases and J gave up 8 bases, with 9 bases separating them. The CDR3 is CASSLADGDTIYF. CDR3 DNA sequence: TGCGCCAGCAGCTTGGCGGACGGGGACACCATATATTTT.

A single count supports this clone. This chain links TRBV10-3 with TRBJ2-3; TRBD2 matches at 8 bases. Germline V lookup: CDR1 ENHRY, CDR2 SYGVKD. V dropped 3 bases and J dropped 5; count of bases not matched to a gene: 13. The CDR3 totals 17 residues. The CDR3 DNA follows: TGTGCCATCAGTGAATACCGTAGCGGGACGGAAGGAGATACGCAGTATTTT. It codes for CAISEYRSGTEGDTQYF.

This rearrangement joins TRBV30 to TRBJ2-5; 9 positions agree with TRBD1. V lost 2 bases to trimming and J lost 3 bases; unmatched junction nucleotides: 1. The CDR3 runs 13 residues. The germline gives CDR1 GTSNPN, CDR2 SVGIG (reference sequence). The CDR3 nucleotides are TGTGCCTGGAGTACAGGGGGCGAAGAGACCCAGTACTTC. Amino acids: CAWSTGGEETQYF.